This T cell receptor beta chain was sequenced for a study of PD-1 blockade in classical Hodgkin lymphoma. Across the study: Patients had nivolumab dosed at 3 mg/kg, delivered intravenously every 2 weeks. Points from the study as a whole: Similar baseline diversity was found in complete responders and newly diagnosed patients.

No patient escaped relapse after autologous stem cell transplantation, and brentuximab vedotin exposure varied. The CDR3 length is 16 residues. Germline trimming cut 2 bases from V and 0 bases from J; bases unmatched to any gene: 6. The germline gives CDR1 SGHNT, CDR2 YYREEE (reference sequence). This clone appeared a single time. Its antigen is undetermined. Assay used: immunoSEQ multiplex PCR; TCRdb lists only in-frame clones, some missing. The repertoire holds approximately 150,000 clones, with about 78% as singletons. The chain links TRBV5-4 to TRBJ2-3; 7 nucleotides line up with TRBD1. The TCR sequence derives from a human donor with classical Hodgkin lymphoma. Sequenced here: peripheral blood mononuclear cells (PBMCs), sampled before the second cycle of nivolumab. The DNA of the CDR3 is TGTGCCAGCAGCTTCAGAACAGGGGCTAGCACAGATACGCAGTATTTT. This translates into CASSFRTGASTDTQYF. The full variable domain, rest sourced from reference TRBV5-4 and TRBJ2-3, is ETGVTQSPTHLIKTRGQQVTLRCSSQSGHNTVSWYQQALGQGPQFIFQYYREEENGRGNFPPRFSGLQFPNYSSELNVNALELDDSALYLCASSFRTGASTDTQYFGPGTRLTVL.